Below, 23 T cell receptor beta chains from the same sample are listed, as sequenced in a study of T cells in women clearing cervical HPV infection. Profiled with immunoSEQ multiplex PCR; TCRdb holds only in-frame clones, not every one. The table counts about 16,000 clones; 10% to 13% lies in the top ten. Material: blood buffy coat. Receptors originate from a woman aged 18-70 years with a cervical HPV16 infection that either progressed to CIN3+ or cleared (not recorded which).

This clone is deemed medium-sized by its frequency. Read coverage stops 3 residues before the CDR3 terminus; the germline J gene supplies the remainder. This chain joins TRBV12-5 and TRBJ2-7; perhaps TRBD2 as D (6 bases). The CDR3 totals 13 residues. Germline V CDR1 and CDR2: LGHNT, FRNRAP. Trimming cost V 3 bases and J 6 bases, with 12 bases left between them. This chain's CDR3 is CASGFTIGGEQYF. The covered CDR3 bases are TGTGCTAGTGGTTTCACCATCGGGGGCGAG.

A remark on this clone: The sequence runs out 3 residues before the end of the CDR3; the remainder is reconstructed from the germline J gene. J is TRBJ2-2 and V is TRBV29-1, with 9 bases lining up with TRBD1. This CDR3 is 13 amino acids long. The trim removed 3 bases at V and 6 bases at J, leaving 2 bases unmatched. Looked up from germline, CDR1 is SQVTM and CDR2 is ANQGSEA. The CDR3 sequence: CSVEWTGAGELFF. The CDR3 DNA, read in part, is TGCAGCGTTGAGTGGACAGGGGCCGGGGAG.

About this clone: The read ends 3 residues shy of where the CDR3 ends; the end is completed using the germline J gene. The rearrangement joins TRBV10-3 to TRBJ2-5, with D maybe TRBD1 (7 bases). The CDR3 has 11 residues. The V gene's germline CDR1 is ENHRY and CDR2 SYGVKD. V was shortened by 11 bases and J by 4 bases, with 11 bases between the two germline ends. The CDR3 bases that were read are TGTGCCGCTCAGGGGGGAGAGACC. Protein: CAAQGGET. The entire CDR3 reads CAAQGGETQYF.

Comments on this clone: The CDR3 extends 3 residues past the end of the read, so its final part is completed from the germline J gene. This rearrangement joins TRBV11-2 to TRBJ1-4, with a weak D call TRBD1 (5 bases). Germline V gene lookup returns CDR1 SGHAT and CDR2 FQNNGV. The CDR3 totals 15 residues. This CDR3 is CASSVNTGEYSPLFF. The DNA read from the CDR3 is TGTGCCAGCAGCGTCAATACGGGGGAGTATTCACCA.

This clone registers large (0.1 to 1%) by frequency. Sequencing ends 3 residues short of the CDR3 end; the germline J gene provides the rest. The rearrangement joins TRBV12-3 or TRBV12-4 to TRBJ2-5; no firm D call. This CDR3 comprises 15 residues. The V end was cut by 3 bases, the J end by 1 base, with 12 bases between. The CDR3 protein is CASSLLGSSQETQYF. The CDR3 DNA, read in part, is TGTGCCAGCAGTTTGCTGGGTAGCTCCCAAGAGACC.

The sequenced part of the CDR3 DNA is TGTGCCAGCAGCTTAACTGGGCGTCACGAG. Translated, it gives CASSLTGRHE. The CDR3 in its entirety is CASSLTGRHEQYF. V gene TRBV5-4 combines with J gene TRBJ2-7; D ambiguous. Read data end 3 residues before the CDR3 end; the end is taken from the germline J gene. This CDR3 contains 13 residues. V was shortened by 2 bases and J by 5 bases, with 11 bases between the two germline ends. The germline V gene has CDR1 SGHNT and CDR2 YYREEE (reference sequence). The full variable domain, in which reference TRBV5-4 and TRBJ2-7 provide the parts outside the CDR3, is ETGVTQSPTHLIKTRGQQVTLRCSSQSGHNTVSWYQQALGQGPQFIFQYYREEENGRGNFPPRFSGLQFPNYSSELNVNALELDDSALYLCASSLTGRHEQYFGPGTRLTVT.

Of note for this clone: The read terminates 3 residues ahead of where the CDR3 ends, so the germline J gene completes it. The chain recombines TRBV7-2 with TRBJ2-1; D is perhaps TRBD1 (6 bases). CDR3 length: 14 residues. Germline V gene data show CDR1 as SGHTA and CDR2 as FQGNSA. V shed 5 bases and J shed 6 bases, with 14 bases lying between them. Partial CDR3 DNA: TGTGCCAGCAGCAGGGGACATCAGAGCAATGAG. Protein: CASSRGHQSNE. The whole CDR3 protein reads CASSRGHQSNEQFF.

The CDR3 loop reads CASSLSSYNEQFF. CDR3 bases read: TGTGCCAGCAGCCTTAGCTCCTACAATGAG. The chain recombines TRBV7-2 with TRBJ2-1; unclear D gene. The observed sequence ends 3 residues before the CDR3 terminus, with the missing tail filled in from the germline J gene. This CDR3 is built from 13 residues. V lost 5 bases to trimming and J lost 0 bases, with 5 bases between them. Per germline, CDR1 SGHTA and CDR2 FQGNSA.

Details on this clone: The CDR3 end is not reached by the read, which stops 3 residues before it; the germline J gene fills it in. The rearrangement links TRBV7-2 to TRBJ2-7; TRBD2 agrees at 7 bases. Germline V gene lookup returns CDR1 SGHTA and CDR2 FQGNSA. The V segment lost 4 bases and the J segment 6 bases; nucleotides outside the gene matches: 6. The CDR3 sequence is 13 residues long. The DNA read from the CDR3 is TGTGCCAGCAGCTCCCGACTAGCTGGCGAG. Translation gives CASSSRLAGE. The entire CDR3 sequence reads CASSSRLAGEQYF.

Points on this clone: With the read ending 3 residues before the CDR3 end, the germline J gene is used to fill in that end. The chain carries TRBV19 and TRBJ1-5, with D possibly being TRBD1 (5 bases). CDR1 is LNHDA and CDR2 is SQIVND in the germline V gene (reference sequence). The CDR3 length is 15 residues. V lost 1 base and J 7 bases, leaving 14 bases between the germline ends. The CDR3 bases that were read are TGTGCCAGTAGTATAGGAACAGGTGGGAAACAGCCC. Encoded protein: CASSIGTGGKQP. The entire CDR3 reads CASSIGTGGKQPQHF.

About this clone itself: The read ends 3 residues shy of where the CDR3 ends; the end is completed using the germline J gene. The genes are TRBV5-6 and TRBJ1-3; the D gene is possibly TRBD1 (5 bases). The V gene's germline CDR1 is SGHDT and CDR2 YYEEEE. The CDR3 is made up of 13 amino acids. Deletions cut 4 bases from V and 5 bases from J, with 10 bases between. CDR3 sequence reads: CASSPEGRNTIYF. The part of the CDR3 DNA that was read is TGTGCCAGCAGCCCCGAGGGGAGAAACACC.

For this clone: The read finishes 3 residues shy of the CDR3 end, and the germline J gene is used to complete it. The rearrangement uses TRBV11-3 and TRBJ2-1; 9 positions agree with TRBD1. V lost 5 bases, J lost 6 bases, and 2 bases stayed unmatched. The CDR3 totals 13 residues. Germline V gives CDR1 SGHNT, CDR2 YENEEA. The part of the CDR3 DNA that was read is TGTGCCAGCAGCAGACAGGGGGGCAATGAG. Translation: CASSRQGGNE. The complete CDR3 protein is CASSRQGGNEQFF.

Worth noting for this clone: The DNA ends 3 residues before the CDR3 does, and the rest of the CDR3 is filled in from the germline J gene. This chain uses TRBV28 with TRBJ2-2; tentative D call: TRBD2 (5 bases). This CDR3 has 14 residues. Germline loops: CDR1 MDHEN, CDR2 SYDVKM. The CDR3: CASGERGYNSPLFF. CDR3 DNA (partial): TGTGCCAGCGGGGAGCGCGGGTATAATTCACCG.

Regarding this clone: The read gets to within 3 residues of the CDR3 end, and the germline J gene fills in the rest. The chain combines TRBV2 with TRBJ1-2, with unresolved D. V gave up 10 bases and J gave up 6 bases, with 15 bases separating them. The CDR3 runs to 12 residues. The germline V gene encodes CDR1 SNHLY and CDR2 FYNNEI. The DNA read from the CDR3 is TGTGCCACCAGCCAGTCCGGGGATGGC. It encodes CATSQSGDG. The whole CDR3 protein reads CATSQSGDGYTF.

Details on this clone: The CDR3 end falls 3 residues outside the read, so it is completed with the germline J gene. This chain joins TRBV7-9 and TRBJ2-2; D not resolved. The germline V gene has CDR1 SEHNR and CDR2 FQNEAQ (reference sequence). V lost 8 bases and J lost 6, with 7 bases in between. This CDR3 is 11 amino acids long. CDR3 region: CASLPSGELFF. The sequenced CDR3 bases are TGTGCCAGCCTACCCTCCGGGGAG.

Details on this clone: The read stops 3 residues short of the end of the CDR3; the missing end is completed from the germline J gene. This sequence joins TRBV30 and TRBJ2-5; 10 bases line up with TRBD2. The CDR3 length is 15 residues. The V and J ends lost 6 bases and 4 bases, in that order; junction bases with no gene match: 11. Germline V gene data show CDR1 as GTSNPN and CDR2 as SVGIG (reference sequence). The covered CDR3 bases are TGTGCCTGTGGACAGGGAGCGGGAGGGCTAGAGACC. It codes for CACGQGAGGLET. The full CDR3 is CACGQGAGGLETQYF. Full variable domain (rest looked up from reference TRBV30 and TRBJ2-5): SQTIHQWPATLVQPVGSPLSLECTVEGTSNPNLYWYRQAAGRGLQLLFYSVGIGQISSEVPQNLSASRPQDRQFILSSKKLLLSDSGFYLCACGQGAGGLETQYFGPGTRLLVL.

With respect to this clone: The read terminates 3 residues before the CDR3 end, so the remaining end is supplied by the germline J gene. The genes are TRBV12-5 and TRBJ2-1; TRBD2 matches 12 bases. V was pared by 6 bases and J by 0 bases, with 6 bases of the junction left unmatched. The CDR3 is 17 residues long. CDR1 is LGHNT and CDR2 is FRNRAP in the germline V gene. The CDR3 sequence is CASGLSSGGGSYNEQFF. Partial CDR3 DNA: TGTGCTAGTGGCCTCTCTAGCGGGGGGGGCTCCTACAATGAG.

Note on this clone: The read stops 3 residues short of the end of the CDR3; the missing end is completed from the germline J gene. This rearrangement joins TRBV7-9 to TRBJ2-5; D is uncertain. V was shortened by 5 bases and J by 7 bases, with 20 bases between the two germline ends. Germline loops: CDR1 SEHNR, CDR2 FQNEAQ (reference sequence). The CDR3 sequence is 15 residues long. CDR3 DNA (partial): TGTGCCAGCAGCCCCCCCCTCCGTACGGTAAGGACC. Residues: CASSPPLRTVRT. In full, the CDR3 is CASSPPLRTVRTQYF.

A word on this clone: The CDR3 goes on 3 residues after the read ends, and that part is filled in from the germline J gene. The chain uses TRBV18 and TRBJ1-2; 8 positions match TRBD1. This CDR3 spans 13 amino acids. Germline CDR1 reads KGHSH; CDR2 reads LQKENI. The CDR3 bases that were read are TGTGCCAGCTCCCCCGGACAGGGCCGAGGC. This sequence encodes CASSPGQGRG. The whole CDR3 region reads CASSPGQGRGYTF.

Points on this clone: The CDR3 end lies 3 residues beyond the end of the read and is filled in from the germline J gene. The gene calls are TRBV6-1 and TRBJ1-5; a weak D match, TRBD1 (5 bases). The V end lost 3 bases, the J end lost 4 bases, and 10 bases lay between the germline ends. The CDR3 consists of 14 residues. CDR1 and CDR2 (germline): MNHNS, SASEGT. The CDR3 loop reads CASSEGLPNQPQHF. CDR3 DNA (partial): TGTGCCAGCAGTGAGGGACTGCCAAATCAGCCC.

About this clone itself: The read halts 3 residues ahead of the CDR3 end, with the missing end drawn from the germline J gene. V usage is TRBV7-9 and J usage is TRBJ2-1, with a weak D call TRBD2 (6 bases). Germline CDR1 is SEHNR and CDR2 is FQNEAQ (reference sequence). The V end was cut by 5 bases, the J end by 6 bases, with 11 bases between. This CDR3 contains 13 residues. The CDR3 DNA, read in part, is TGTGCCAGCAGCGGAGGCGGGGTCAATGAG. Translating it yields CASSGGGVNE. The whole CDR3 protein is CASSGGGVNEQFF.

CDR3 amino acids: CAWRRSGGAGGYTF. CDR3 DNA, as far as it was read: TGTGCCTGGAGACGCTCAGGGGGAGCAGGTGGC. The chain is built from TRBV30 and TRBJ1-2; 7 nucleotides match TRBD1. The read terminates 3 residues ahead of where the CDR3 ends, so the germline J gene completes it. CDR3 length equals 14 residues. In germline, CDR1 is GTSNPN, CDR2 SVGIG (reference sequence). Losses at the gene ends were 3 bases for V and 7 bases for J; bases not matched to a gene: 11.

Incomplete CDR3 DNA: TGTGCCAGCAGTTCGCCCAGGGGGCGGACTGAA. Translated: CASSSPRGRTE. The whole CDR3 sequence reads CASSSPRGRTEAFF. The chain employs TRBV6-2 or TRBV6-3 and TRBJ1-1, with TRBD1 matching over 8 bases. Read coverage stops 3 residues before the CDR3 terminus; the germline J gene supplies the remainder. Germline CDR1 and CDR2: MNHEY and SVGEGT. The CDR3 totals 14 residues. V shed 4 bases, J shed 5 bases, and the junction held 6 bases outside the gene matches.